This TCR beta chain was identified in a study of cytomegalovirus exposure and HLA in healthy donors (dated by TCRdb to about 2017). The study in broad terms: An earlier analysis of several hundred of the donors reported 250 to 350 Gb of sequence data and roughly 120 million unique TCR beta sequences obtained from some 170 million T cells. A later genetic analysis used genome-wide SNP genotypes for about three fifths of the roughly 700 donors, treating that subset as a discovery cohort. HLA typing included class I and class II loci at four-digit resolution. Typing coverage varied by locus: roughly 620-640 donors for A, B, C, DRB1 and DQB1; 500 to 550 for DQA1; over 600 for DPA1; approximately 470 for DPB1. Because of strong linkage in the cohort, roughly five DR-DQ haplotypes were treated as single units for association and clustering. The study was designed to test whether signatures of past pathogen exposure could be identified by cataloging public T cell receptors. The T cell repertoires of 666 subjects were profiled by immunosequencing and related to cytomegalovirus serostatus. Donor age, sex, ethnicity and CMV serostatus were compiled together with the repertoire data. High-throughput TCR immunosequencing, statistical association of individual TCRs with disease status, and machine learning were combined to predict cytomegalovirus infection status. In the later analysis, no new phenotypic data were used to find candidate immune exposures; instead, reliance was placed on TCR beta sequences and their occurrence across donors. All discovery cohort repertoires had been generated on a single sequencing platform. To study patterns of TCR occurrence, a later analysis re-analyzed previously published TCR beta repertoires from several hundred donors and added high-resolution HLA genotyping. Of the 300 to 450 genotyped donors, roughly 80% were placed in the genetic ancestry cluster associated with self-reported Caucasian donors. An earlier analysis of 450 to 750 of the donors used high-throughput TCR beta sequencing to judge whether each TCR beta V gene segment behaved as functional or pseudogenic. Across under 500 genotyped donors of the cohort, an average of about 200,000 unique TCR beta nucleotide sequences per donor were sequenced, and roughly 20% of those sequences were non-productive. Besides the first cohort of around 700 subjects, a separate validation cohort made up of 120 different subjects was used. Approximately 310 gigabases of sequencing data and tens of millions of unique TCR sequences were included in an early release covering around 650 HLA-typed donors. The full study reports these points: In both the original and validation cohorts, the classifier was reported to diagnose cytomegalovirus status with high specificity and sensitivity. A further reported finding was that TCR beta sequences accurately predicted the HLA-A and HLA-B alleles for most subjects in the first cohort. Across donors, most TCR sequences were observed very rarely, whereas some public TCRs were present in many individuals. In an earlier analysis of some 500 of the donors, most TCR beta V segments were observed in productive rearrangements about 87% or about 30% of the time, broadly matching IMGT annotations. V-gene and J-gene trimming of TCR beta chains was associated with a missense DCLRE1C variant in a later genetic analysis, and the association was replicated in an independent cohort. Because HLA typing was unavailable for some donors at each locus, only the typed subset was used in association tests. The authors suggested that the approach could potentially be extended to other disease states and immunological phenotypes. A later genetic analysis reported fewer N-insertions in productive TCRs among donors in an Asian-associated ancestry cluster than the roughly 700-donor mean. For the cohort, immune exposure information was limited to CMV serostatus. A cluster of highly shared sequence variants was judged likely to represent a technical artifact of the sequencing pipeline. According to a later analysis, TCR association rates differed among HLA loci, with DRB1 alleles showing the most associated TCRs and HLA-C alleles showing the fewest. This cohort had only TCR beta chains sequenced, and the lack of alpha or paired-chain data limited which features could be detected. A later analysis reported that several top co-occurrence clusters appeared linked to parvovirus B19, influenza, CMV and Epstein-Barr virus. In the study, around 160 TCR beta chains were listed as associated with cytomegalovirus. Because counts were too low, seventeen rarely observed V segments, including chromosome 9 orphons, were excluded from the earlier analysis of some 590 of the donors. When HLA alleles, especially DR and DQ, strongly co-occurred, TCR associations were difficult to assign to individual alleles. Compared with equally common non-associated chains, HLA-associated TCR beta chains in a later analysis were more clonally expanded and had lower generation probabilities. At a false discovery rate of 0.05, a later analysis linked about 16,000 TCR beta sequences to specific HLA alleles. In vitro tests confirmed that three of the cytomegalovirus-associated TCR beta chains recognize cytomegalovirus antigens. Some IMGT-functional V segments, including TRBV6-2 and TRBV6-3, could not be told apart with the 87-base-pair reads, so those segments were excluded. The presence/absence analyses assumed that sequencing depth was roughly uniform across donors, and that assumption may not be true. Linkage disequilibrium might explain the correlated functional status among segregating V segments, but an unknown experimental factor could not be excluded. According to a later analysis, most CMV-associated TCR beta chains appeared to be HLA-restricted, and the HLA associations seemed to be driven largely by CMV exposure.

On this clone itself: What antigen it recognizes has not been identified. No base-level quality is on record; no much larger clone is a single base apart.

Libraries were built with the immunoSEQ multiplex PCR assay. For the multiplex PCR, a mixture combining 60 forward primers for TCR Vbeta segments and 13 reverse primers for TCR Jbeta segments was used. The CDR3 region of rearranged TCR beta genes was amplified from genomic DNA by a multiplex PCR assay. The amplified TCR beta libraries were sequenced on the Illumina HiSeq System as 87-base-pair reads. Processing in the source paper ran as follows. A later analysis tallied around 82 million unique TCR beta chains across the 640 or so repertoires, and some 10 million of those chains were shared by two or more donors. A nearest-neighbor algorithm error-corrected the raw reads and collapsed the reads into unique sequences, merging closely related sequences to remove PCR and sequencing errors. To assign V, D and J gene segments, CDR3 sequences were aligned to IMGT reference sequences. For a sequence to be retained, a match of at least six nucleotides was required to both a V gene segment and a J gene segment. Rearrangements were classified as productive when the CDR3 lacked stop codons and remained in frame with V and J, and all other rearrangements were classified as non-productive. Following IMGT convention, CDR3 was defined as the stretch from the second conserved V-encoded cysteine up to the conserved J-encoded phenylalanine. In an earlier analysis of around 640 of the donors, sequences lacking an unambiguous match to a single V gene segment were excluded. In an earlier analysis of some 590 of the donors, a V segment was called functional when productive rearrangements were above 56.7%, and segregating when the standard deviation between donors exceeded 5%. A statistical classification framework was built to diagnose cytomegalovirus status from the catalog of TCR beta chain sequences. In a later analysis, TCR nucleotide sequences were compared against IMGT/GENE-DB human TR gene sequences so that V and J genes could be assigned. Using the TCRdist pipeline, a later analysis assigned CDR3 sequences along with most-parsimonious VDJ recombination scenarios. In a later analysis, every TCR beta chain was defined by the combination of its CDR3 amino acid sequence and its V-gene family, and reads without a unique V-gene family were dropped. As a way to deal with suspected cross-contamination and a sequencing artifact, a later analysis dropped roughly 600 nucleotide sequences that were highly shared and had low generation probability. In a later analysis, a clonal expansion index was calculated for each public chain from normalized within-repertoire ranks of inferred template counts. In a later analysis, generation probabilities were computed with a VDJ recombination model fitted to out-of-frame rearrangements, and the resulting probabilities were checked against IGoR. A later analysis scored TCR-TCR, TCR-HLA and TCR-CMV co-occurrence with hypergeometric tests, applying a repertoire-size bias correction to TCR pairs. In a later analysis, false discovery rates were estimated by permuting HLA or CMV assignments 20 times. In a later analysis, co-occurring TCRs were grouped using DBSCAN, and TCRdist sequence similarity was added for clustering within HLA-allele-positive subsets. Repertoires with fewer than 30,000 or more than 120,000 public chains, plus five repertoires with anomalous nucleotide sharing, were excluded from co-occurrence clustering. Entries here come from immuneACCESS through TCRdb and include only in-frame sequences with V and J called. Some clones fail to appear in such tables; in the studies checked, an unresolved V gene covers under half of the shortfall, and the cause of the remainder is unknown. V and J calls and clone size are given by that table; D and trimming were obtained from the DNA. For this sample there are about 200,000 clones; 70% appear just once. The ten largest clones add up to 2.6% of the sample.

For CDR1 and CDR2, the germline V gene lists MNHNS and SASEGT. V is pared back by 6 bases and J by 0 bases, with 11 bases lying between the germline termini. Spanning cysteine to phenylalanine, the CDR3 consists of 14 amino acids. Of the read, only the CDR3 DNA is kept; its 42 bases are in frame from base 1. The cohort comprised fewer than 700 healthy bone marrow donors. Cohort members were all nominally healthy when sampled, although unrecorded immune exposures were likely present. The donor was CMV seropositive and was included in the group of approximately 300 seropositive cohort members. Each donor provided a peripheral blood sample, and peripheral blood mononuclear cells were used for TCR beta sequencing. The Qiagen DNeasy Blood Extraction Kit was used to extract genomic DNA from the blood cell samples.

Rearrangement joined TRBV6-1 to TRBJ1-1; TRBD1 could be the D gene, as 5 bases match. The clonotype was recovered from a man aged 40-50 years in good health and CMV-seropositive. Sequencing was carried out using PBMCs. The DNA reads TGTGCCAGCAGACAGGCCCAGATGAACACTGAAGCTTTCTTT. Its product reads: CASRQAQMNTEAFF.